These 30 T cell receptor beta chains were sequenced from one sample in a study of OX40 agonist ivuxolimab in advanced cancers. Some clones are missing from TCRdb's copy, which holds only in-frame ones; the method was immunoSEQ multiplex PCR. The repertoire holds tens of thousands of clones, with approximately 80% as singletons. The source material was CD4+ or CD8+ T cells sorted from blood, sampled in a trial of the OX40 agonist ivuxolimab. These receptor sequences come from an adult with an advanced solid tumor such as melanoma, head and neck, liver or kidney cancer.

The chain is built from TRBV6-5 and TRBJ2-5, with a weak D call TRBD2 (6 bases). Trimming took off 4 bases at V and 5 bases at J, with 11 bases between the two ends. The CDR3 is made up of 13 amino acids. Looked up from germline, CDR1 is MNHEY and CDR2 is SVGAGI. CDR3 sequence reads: CASSSHRGETQYF. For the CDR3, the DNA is TGTGCCAGCAGTTCCCATCGGGGGGAGACCCAGTACTTC.

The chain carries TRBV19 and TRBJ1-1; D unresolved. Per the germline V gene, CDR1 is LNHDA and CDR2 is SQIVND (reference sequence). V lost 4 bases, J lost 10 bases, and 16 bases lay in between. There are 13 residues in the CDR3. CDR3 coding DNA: TGTGCCAGTAGTAACGGTGACAACGGGCTAGCTTTCTTT. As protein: CASSNGDNGLAFF.

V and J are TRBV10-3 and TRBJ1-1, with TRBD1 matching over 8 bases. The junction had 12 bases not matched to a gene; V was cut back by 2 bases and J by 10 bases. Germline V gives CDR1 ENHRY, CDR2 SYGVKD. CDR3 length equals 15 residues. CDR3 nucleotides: TGTGCCATCAGTGAGGTTGGGACAGGCCGCGGTGGAGCTTTCTTT. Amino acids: CAISEVGTGRGGAFF.

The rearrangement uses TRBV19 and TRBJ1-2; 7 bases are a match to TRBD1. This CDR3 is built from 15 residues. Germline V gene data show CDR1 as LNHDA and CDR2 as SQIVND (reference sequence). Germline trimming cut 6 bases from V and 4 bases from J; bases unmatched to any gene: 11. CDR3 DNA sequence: TGTGCCAGTAGCCACACTTCAGGGGGGGCCTATGGCTACACCTTC. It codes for CASSHTSGGAYGYTF.

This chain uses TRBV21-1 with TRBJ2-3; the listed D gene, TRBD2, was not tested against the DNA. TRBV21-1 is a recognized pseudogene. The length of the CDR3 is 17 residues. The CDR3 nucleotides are TGTGCCAGCAGCAAACTGAACGTACCTGGCGGGAGAGATACGCAGTATTTT. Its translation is CASSKLNVPGGRDTQYF.

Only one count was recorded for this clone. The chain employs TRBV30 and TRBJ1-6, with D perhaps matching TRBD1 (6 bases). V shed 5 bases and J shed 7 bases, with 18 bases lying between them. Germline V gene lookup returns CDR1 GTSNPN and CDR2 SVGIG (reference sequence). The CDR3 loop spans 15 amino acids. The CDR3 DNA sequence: TGTGCCTGGGCCGAGGGACATTGGGGCAATTCACCCCTCCACTTT. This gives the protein CAWAEGHWGNSPLHF. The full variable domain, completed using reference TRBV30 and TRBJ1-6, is SQTIHQWPATLVQPVGSPLSLECTVEGTSNPNLYWYRQAAGRGLQLLFYSVGIGQISSEVPQNLSASRPQDRQFILSSKKLLLSDSGFYLCAWAEGHWGNSPLHFGNGTRLTVT.

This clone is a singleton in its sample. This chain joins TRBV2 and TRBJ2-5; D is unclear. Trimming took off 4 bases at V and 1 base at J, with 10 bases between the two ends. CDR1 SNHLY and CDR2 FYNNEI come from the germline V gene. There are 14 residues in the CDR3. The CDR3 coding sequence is TGTGCCAGCAGTGGGGCGAGCACCCAAGAGACCCAGTACTTC. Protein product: CASSGASTQETQYF.

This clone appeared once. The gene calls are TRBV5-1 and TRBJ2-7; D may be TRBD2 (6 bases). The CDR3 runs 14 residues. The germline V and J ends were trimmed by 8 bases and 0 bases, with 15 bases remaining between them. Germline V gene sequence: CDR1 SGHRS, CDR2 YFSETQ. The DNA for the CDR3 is TGCGCCAGTCAGCCCGGACTATCCTCCTACGAGCAGTACTTC. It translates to CASQPGLSSYEQYF. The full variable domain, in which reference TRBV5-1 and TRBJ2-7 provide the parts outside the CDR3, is KAGVTQTPRYLIKTRGQQVTLSCSPISGHRSVSWYQQTPGQGLQFLFEYFSETQRNKGNFPGRFSGRQFSNSRSEMNVSTLELGDSALYLCASQPGLSSYEQYFGPGTRLTVT.

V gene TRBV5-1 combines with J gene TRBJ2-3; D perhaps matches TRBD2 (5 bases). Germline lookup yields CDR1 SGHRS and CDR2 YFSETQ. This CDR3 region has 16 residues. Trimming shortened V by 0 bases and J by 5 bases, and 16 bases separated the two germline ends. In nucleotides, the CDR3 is TGCGCCAGCAGCTTGGAAGGCCCTCGGGCGGGAGATACGCAGTATTTT. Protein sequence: CASSLEGPRAGDTQYF.

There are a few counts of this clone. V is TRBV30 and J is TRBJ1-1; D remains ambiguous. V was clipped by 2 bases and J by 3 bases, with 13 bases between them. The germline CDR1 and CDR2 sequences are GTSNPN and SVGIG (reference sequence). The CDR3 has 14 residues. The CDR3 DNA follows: TGTGCCTGGAGTTTGGGCCGAAAGGACACTGAAGCTTTCTTT. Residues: CAWSLGRKDTEAFF.

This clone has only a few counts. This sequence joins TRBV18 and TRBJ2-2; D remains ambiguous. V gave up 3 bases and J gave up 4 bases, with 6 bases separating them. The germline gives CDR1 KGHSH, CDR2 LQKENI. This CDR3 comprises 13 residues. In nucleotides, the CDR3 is TGTGCCAGCTCACCGTTTCCCACCGGGGAGCTGTTTTTT. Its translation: CASSPFPTGELFF. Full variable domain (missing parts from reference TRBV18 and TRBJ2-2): NAGVMQNPRHLVRRRGQEARLRCSPMKGHSHVYWYRQLPEEGLKFMVYLQKENIIDESGMPKERFSAEFPKEGPSILRIQQVVRGDSAAYFCASSPFPTGELFFGEGSRLTVL.

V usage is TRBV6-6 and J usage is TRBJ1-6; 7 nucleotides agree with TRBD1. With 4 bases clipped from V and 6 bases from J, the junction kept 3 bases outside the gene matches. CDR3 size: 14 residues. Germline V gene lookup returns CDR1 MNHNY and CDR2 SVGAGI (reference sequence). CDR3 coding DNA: TGTGCCAGCAGTTCCGGACAGGTTAATTCACCCCTCCACTTT. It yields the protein CASSSGQVNSPLHF.

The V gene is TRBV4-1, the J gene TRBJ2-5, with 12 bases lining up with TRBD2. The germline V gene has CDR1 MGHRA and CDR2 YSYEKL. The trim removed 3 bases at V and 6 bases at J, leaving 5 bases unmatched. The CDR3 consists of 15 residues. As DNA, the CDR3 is TGCGCCAGCAGCCAGGCTAGCGGGAGGGGGAAGACCCAGTACTTC. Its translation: CASSQASGRGKTQYF.

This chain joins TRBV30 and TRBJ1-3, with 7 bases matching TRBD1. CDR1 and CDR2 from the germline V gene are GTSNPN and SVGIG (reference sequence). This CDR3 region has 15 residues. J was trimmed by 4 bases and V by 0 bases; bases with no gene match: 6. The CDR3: CAWSVGGLGGNTIYF. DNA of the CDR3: TGTGCCTGGAGTGTAGGGGGCCTGGGAGGAAACACCATATATTTT.

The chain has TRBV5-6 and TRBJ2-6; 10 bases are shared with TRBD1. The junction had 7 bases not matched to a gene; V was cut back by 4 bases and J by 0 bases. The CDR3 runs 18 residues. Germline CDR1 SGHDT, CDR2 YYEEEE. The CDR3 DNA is TGTGCCAGCAGCCGCCGGGACAGGGGAAACTCTGGGGCCAACGTCCTGACTTTC. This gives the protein CASSRRDRGNSGANVLTF.

The CDR3 region is CASSQDPQEPYEQYF. The CDR3 DNA reads as TGCGCCAGCAGCCAAGATCCACAGGAACCCTACGAGCAGTACTTC. V is TRBV4-1 and J is TRBJ2-5, with D possibly TRBD1 on 5 matching bases. TRBJ2-7 matches the DNA end more closely, so the J call is doubtful. Germline V gene lookup returns CDR1 MGHRA and CDR2 YSYEKL. The CDR3 runs to 15 residues.

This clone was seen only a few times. CDR3 loop: CASSLYTSGGPDTQYF. In DNA form, the CDR3 reads TGTGCCAGCAGCTTGTATACTAGCGGGGGGCCAGATACGCAGTATTTT. The V call is TRBV5-8, the J call TRBJ2-3; 12 positions match TRBD2. There are 16 residues in the CDR3. The J segment lost 4 bases and the V segment lost 1 base, leaving 4 bases of the junction unmatched. Germline values: CDR1 SGHTS, CDR2 YDEGEE.

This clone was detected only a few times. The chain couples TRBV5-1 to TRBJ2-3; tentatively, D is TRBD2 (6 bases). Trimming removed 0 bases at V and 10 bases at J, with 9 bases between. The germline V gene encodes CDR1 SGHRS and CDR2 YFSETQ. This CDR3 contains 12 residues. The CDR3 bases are TGCGCCAGCAGCTTGGCTGGGACTCCGCAGTATTTT. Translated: CASSLAGTPQYF.

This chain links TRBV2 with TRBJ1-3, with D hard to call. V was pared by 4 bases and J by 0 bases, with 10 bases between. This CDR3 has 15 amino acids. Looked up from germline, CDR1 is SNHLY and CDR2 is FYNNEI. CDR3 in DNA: TGTGCCAGCAGTGTAGGTCAGCCCTCTGGAAACACCATATATTTT. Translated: CASSVGQPSGNTIYF.

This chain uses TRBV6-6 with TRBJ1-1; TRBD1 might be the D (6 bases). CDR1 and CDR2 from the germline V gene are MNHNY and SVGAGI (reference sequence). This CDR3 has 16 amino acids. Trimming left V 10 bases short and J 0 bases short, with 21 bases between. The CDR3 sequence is CATSPGVTPMNTEAFF. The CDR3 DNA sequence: TGTGCCACCTCACCAGGGGTCACCCCCATGAACACTGAAGCTTTCTTT.

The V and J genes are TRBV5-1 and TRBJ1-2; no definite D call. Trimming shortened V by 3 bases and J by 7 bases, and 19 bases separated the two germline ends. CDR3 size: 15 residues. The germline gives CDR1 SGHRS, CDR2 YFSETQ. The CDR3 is CASSWVTHQSGGYTF. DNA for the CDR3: TGCGCCAGCAGCTGGGTGACACACCAATCGGGTGGCTACACCTTC.

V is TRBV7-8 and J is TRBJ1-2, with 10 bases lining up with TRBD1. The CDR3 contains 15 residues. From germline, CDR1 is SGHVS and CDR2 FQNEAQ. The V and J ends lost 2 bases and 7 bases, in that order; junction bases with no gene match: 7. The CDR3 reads CASSLTDRGEFGYTF. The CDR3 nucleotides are TGTGCCAGCAGCTTAACGGACAGGGGGGAATTTGGCTACACCTTC.

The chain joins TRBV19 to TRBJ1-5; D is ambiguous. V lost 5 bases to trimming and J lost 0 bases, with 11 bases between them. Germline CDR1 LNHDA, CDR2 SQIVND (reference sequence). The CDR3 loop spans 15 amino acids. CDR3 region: CASSSAQYSNQPQHF. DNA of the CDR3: TGTGCCAGTAGTTCTGCCCAGTATAGCAATCAGCCCCAGCATTTT.

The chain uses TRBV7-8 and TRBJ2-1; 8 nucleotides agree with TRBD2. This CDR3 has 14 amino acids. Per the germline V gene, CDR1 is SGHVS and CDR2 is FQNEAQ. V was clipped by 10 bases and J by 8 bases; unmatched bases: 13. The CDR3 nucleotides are TGTGCCATCAGACCGGGACTAGAATCCCATGAGCAGTTCTTC. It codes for CAIRPGLESHEQFF.

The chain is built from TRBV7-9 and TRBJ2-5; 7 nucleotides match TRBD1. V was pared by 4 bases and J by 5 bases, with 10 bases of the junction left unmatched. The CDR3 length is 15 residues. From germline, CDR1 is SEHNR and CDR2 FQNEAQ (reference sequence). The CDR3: CASSYTGDPRETQYF. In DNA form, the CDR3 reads TGTGCCAGCAGCTATACAGGGGACCCCAGGGAGACCCAGTACTTC.

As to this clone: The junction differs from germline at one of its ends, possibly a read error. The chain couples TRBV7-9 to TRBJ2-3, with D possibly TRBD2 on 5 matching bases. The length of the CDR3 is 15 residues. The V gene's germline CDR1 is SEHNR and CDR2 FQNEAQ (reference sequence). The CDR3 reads CASNLGGGTADTQYF. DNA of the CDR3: TGTGCCAGCAACTTAGGAGGTGGCACCGCAGATACGCAGTATTTT.

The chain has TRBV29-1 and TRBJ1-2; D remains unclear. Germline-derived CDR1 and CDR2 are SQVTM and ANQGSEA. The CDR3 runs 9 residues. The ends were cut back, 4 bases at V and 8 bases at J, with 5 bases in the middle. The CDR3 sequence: CSVATGYTF. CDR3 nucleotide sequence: TGCAGCGTTGCGACGGGCTACACCTTC.

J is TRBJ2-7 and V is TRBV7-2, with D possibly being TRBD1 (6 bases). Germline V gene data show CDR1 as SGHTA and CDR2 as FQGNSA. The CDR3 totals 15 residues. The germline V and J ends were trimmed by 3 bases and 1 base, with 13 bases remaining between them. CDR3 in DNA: TGTGCCAGCAGCTTTTCTGGCAGGGGATCCTACGAGCAGTACTTC. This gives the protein CASSFSGRGSYEQYF.

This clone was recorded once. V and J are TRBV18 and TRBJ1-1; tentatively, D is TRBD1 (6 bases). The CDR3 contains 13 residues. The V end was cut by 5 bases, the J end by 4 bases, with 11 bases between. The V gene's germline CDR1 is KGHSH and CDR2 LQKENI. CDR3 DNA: TGTGCCAGCTCAGTTAGGGGGGGCACTGAAGCTTTCTTT. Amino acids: CASSVRGGTEAFF.

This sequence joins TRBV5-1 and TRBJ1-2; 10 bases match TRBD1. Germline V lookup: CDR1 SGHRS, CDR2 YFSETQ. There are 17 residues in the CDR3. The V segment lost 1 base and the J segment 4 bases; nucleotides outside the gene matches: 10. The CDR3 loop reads CASSLPPGQGTPYGYTF. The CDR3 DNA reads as TGCGCCAGCAGCTTGCCTCCGGGACAGGGGACCCCCTATGGCTACACCTTC.